Following are 14 T cell receptor beta chains from one sample sequenced in a study of graft-versus-host responses after intestinal transplantation. Repertoires were generated with immunoSEQ multiplex PCR, while TCRdb's copy carries only in-frame clones and drops some. The profile shows roughly 92,000 clones, roughly 90% of them singletons. These TCRs' antigens remain unknown. The specimen comprised unstimulated CD4+ T cells sorted from spleen or lymph node cells, sampled before intestinal transplant. Source of these receptors: a human donor who received an intestinal transplant.

The rearrangement links TRBV27 to TRBJ2-5; possibly TRBD1 for D (6 bases). The tail of the sequence fits TRBJ2-7 better, so the J call may be wrong. CDR3 length: 11 amino acids. Germline-derived CDR1 and CDR2 are MNHEY and SMNVEV (reference sequence). The CDR3 sequence: CASRTGPEQYF. The CDR3 DNA is TGTGCCAGCAGAACAGGGCCCGAGCAGTACTTC.

The rearrangement uses TRBV7-2 and TRBJ1-2; the D gene is possibly TRBD1 (5 bases). Trimming removed 5 bases from V and 7 bases from J, with 14 bases in between. CDR3 length: 13 amino acids. CDR1 is SGHTA, CDR2 FQGNSA, per germline. CDR3 protein: CASSLGLRVGYTF. CDR3 bases: TGTGCCAGCAGCCTAGGGCTCAGGGTTGGCTACACCTTC.

The rearrangement links TRBV18 to TRBJ2-1, with a possible D match to TRBD2 (6 bases). Germline-derived CDR1 and CDR2 are KGHSH and LQKENI. This CDR3 region has 13 residues. The V gene lost 5 bases and the J gene lost 9 bases, with 14 bases spanning the gap. Here the CDR3 DNA reads TGTGCCAGCTCAATCACCGGGGGTGGTGAGCAGTTCTTC. Its protein product is CASSITGGGEQFF.

The chain recombines TRBV7-2 with TRBJ1-2; D ambiguous. Germline CDR1 is SGHTA and CDR2 is FQGNSA. The CDR3 is made up of 16 amino acids. Trimming left V 5 bases short and J 0 bases short, with 16 bases between. In DNA, the CDR3 is TGTGCCAGCAGCCCCTGGACGGGGAGAGCTAACTATGGCTACACCTTC. Its protein is CASSPWTGRANYGYTF.

This rearrangement joins TRBV12-5 to TRBJ1-5; D is unresolved. Trimming removed 1 base at V and 4 bases at J, with 5 bases between. Per germline, CDR1 LGHNT and CDR2 FRNRAP. The CDR3 sequence is 13 residues long. The CDR3 nucleotides are TGTGCTAGTGGTTTGGCGGGGAATCAGCCCCAGCATTTT. Protein product: CASGLAGNQPQHF.

The chain couples TRBV6-5 to TRBJ2-3, with a possible D match to TRBD2 (6 bases). The CDR3 length is 12 residues. Per germline, CDR1 MNHEY and CDR2 SVGAGI. Trimming shortened V by 4 bases and J by 6 bases, and 8 bases separated the two germline ends. Here the CDR3 DNA reads TGTGCCAGCAGTTCCCGGGGGGATACGCAGTATTTT. This encodes CASSSRGDTQYF.

The chain joins TRBV29-1 to TRBJ2-1, with TRBD2 as a possible D gene (6 bases). Per germline, CDR1 SQVTM and CDR2 ANQGSEA. CDR3 length equals 15 residues. V shed 4 bases and J shed 2 bases, with 15 bases lying between them. CDR3 region: CSVVGQAGTYNEQFF. The CDR3 nucleotides are TGCAGCGTTGTTGGTCAGGCGGGGACCTACAATGAGCAGTTCTTC.

This rearrangement joins TRBV28 to TRBJ2-7; a weak D match, TRBD1 (5 bases). The germline CDR1 and CDR2 sequences are MDHEN and SYDVKM. V was trimmed by 2 bases and J by 6 bases, leaving 11 bases between them. The length of the CDR3 is 13 residues. CDR3 nucleotide sequence: TGTGCCAGCAGTTTAGGCAGGGTCTTCGAGCAGTACTTC. Residues: CASSLGRVFEQYF.

The chain is built from TRBV5-4 and TRBJ2-2; 7 nucleotides line up with TRBD1. Germline trimming cut 4 bases from V and 0 bases from J; bases unmatched to any gene: 3. The germline V gene has CDR1 SGHNT and CDR2 YYREEE (reference sequence). This CDR3 has 15 amino acids. In nucleotides, the CDR3 is TGTGCCAGCAGCCCAGGGGGTGCGAACACCGGGGAGCTGTTTTTT. Translation gives CASSPGGANTGELFF.

The chain combines TRBV5-1 with TRBJ2-7, with 7 bases lining up with TRBD1. This CDR3 is built from 14 residues. Germline CDR1 is SGHRS and CDR2 is YFSETQ. V lost 3 bases to trimming and J lost 2 bases; unmatched junction nucleotides: 5. The CDR3: CASSSPGQTYEQYF. CDR3 in DNA: TGCGCCAGCAGCTCACCGGGACAGACCTACGAGCAGTACTTC.

The genes are TRBV11-3 and TRBJ1-2; no clear D. V gave up 5 bases and J gave up 2 bases, with 12 bases separating them. The CDR3 runs to 14 residues. The germline V gene has CDR1 SGHNT and CDR2 YENEEA. The CDR3 DNA follows: TGTGCCAGCAGCCCCGGCTCCGGGAACTATGGCTACACCTTC. It encodes CASSPGSGNYGYTF.

The chain employs TRBV2 and TRBJ1-1; 7 bases match TRBD1. With V trimmed by 5 bases and J by 0 bases, 6 bases remained unmatched. The CDR3 has 15 amino acids. Germline CDR1 and CDR2: SNHLY and FYNNEI. The CDR3 loop is CASSLIQGMNTEAFF. The CDR3 region has the DNA TGTGCCAGCAGTTTAATACAGGGGATGAACACTGAAGCTTTCTTT.

V gene TRBV9 combines with J gene TRBJ1-5; D is unclear. The CDR3 totals 13 residues. Deletions cut 0 bases from V and 7 bases from J, with 8 bases between. Germline V gene lookup returns CDR1 SGDLS and CDR2 YYNGEE. In DNA, the CDR3 is TGTGCCAGCAGCGTAGGTTCGGGGCAGCCCCAGCATTTT. Amino acid sequence: CASSVGSGQPQHF.

CDR3 coding DNA: TGTGCCAGCAGCTTAGTCATTGGCAGGCCGGATACCCAGTACTTC. It specifies CASSLVIGRPDTQYF. V is TRBV7-6 and J is TRBJ2-5; D unresolved. V dropped 1 base and J dropped 8 bases, with 17 bases sitting between them. The CDR3 is made up of 15 amino acids. Germline CDR1 reads SGHVS; CDR2 reads FNYEAQ.